This T cell receptor (beta chain) was sequenced during a study of cytomegalovirus exposure and HLA in healthy donors. The study's findings and limits: Analyzed later, most CMV-associated TCR beta chains appeared HLA-restricted.

This clone was observed a handful of times. What it recognizes is unknown. It was with 60 Vbeta and 13 Jbeta primers that the PCR ran. Repertoires were generated with immunoSEQ multiplex PCR, while TCRdb's copy carries only in-frame clones and drops some. The sample records more than 95,000 clones, about 80% being singletons. Specimen: PBMCs. This clonotype originated in a woman between 45 and 60 years old in good health and CMV-seropositive.

CDR3 nucleotides: TGTGCCAGCAGCCAAGAAAGGACTAGCGCCTACGAGCAGTACTTC. This gives the protein CASSQERTSAYEQYF. The chain employs TRBV4-2 and TRBJ2-7; the match to TRBD2 covers 9 bases. V was clipped by 0 bases and J by 2 bases; unmatched bases: 2. Germline V gives CDR1 LGHNA, CDR2 YNFKEQ. This CDR3 contains 15 residues.